This T cell receptor (beta chain) was found in a study of blood T cell repertoires in COVID-19. At the level of the study: Samples came from the United States, Italy and Spain, spanning acute and convalescent COVID-19.

Original analysis: Counts of nucleated cells, estimated from reference gene primer amplification, were obtained. TCRdb keeps only in-frame clones here, not all; method: immunoSEQ multiplex PCR. For V, J and clone size, that table is used; D and trimming come from the DNA. Of about 110,000 clones in the sample, roughly 90% were seen once. Germline V gives CDR1 ENHRY, CDR2 SYGVKD. There are 14 residues in the CDR3. V trimming: 2 bases; J trimming: 0 bases; junction bases outside the gene matches: 1. This receptor was obtained from a man between 35 and 55 years old with active or convalescent COVID-19. Sequenced material: peripheral blood. The rearrangement joins TRBV10-3 to TRBJ2-7; TRBD2 agrees at 7 bases. CDR3 nucleotide sequence: TGTGCCATCAGTGAGCCTAGCGGCTCCTACGAGCAGTACTTC. Translating it yields CAISEPSGSYEQYF.